This T cell receptor (beta chain) emerged from a study of regulatory T cells in long-lasting Graves disease. This CDR3 is built from 11 residues. Germline V gives CDR1 GTSNPN, CDR2 SVGIG (reference sequence). V was pared by 3 bases and J by 8 bases, with 10 bases between. Building of the TCR beta libraries involved iRepertoire HTBI primers and Arm-PCR of CDR3 regions. TCRdb reanalysed the multiplex PCR reads using MiXCR and keeps one entry per CDR3 protein. The table includes approximately 440,000 distinct CDR3 sequences, 15% to 20% detected once. Time point noted: newly diagnosed GD, antithyroid drugs for less than 3 months. The TCR library used RNA extracted from PBMCs. Ten or more counts support this clonotype. This sample also belongs to another study, concerning T cells in Graves' hyperthyroidism and ophthalmopathy. This second study says: A lack of ophthalmopathy progression within 18 months defined stable Graves' hyperthyroidism. The authors' 13 V-J model separated ophthalmopathy from stable hyperthyroidism.

V gene TRBV30 combines with J gene TRBJ1-1, with a possible D match to TRBD1 (5 bases). The sample in question was peripheral blood mononuclear cells (PBMCs), obtained at new diagnosis, from a patient treated with antithyroid drugs. The sequence derives from a middle-aged man with Graves disease. CDR3 loop: CAWSSGQEAFF. The DNA for the CDR3 is TGTGCCTGGAGCTCAGGGCAGGAAGCTTTCTTT.